These T cell receptor beta chains were read from a single sample in a study of control samples from healthy donors and cancer patients. Sequencing used immunoSEQ multiplex PCR; TCRdb keeps in-frame clones, though not all of them. The table lists 130,000 to 150,000 clones, roughly 90% of them singletons. Sample: blood. The source is a man aged 25 to 45 in good health. CDR3s include the opening cysteine and the closing phenylalanine or tryptophan. The order of the fields is V gene, D gene, J gene, CDR3 protein. The D gene is left open where the match is weak.

TRBV6-5,TRBD2,TRBJ2-7,CASSYLGLAGRNEQYF
TRBV15,.,TRBJ2-2,CATTRAPGSNTGELFF
TRBV9,TRBD1,TRBJ2-7,CASSSGTGVAYEQYF
TRBV4-3,.,TRBJ2-5,CASSQETGKETQYF
TRBV9,.,TRBJ2-7,CASSVGLLSDEQYF
TRBV5-4,TRBD1,TRBJ1-4,CASSASVGQGREKLFF
TRBV29-1,.,TRBJ1-1,CSVEDLSEKAFF
TRBV19,.,TRBJ1-2,CASSNNLGQGYGYTF
TRBV19,.,TRBJ2-7,CASSIQDGDSYEQYF
TRBV30,.,TRBJ2-7,CAWRGDLVYEQYF
TRBV12-5,.,TRBJ1-6,CASGSTGMFDSPLHF
TRBV29-1,.,TRBJ2-1,CSVGDLEQFF
TRBV7-9,TRBD2,TRBJ2-7,CASSPTGGQANYEQYF
TRBV24-1,.,TRBJ2-2,CATSDWAAPSTGELFF
TRBV3-1/TRBV3-2,TRBD2,TRBJ2-1,CASSRRTSGTPCDYNEQFF
TRBV2,.,TRBJ2-4,CASSEDLGAKNIQYF
TRBV5-1,.,TRBJ2-2,CASRPQGGTGELFF
TRBV3-1/TRBV3-2,.,TRBJ1-5,CASSQTPGGGNQPQHF
TRBV9,.,TRBJ2-3,CASSVSGTSTDTQYF
TRBV5-1,TRBD2,TRBJ2-3,CASSLYSGSTDTQYF
TRBV7-9,TRBD2,TRBJ2-7,CASSPSGRYEQYF
TRBV7-3,.,TRBJ1-1,CASSLSMNTEAFF
TRBV5-4,TRBD1,TRBJ2-7,CASSLGTGPYEQYF
TRBV2,TRBD2,TRBJ2-7,CASSGLASSYEQYF
TRBV19,.,TRBJ1-3,CASSTGDPSGNTIYF
TRBV7-3,TRBD1,TRBJ2-7,CASSHGTGTGAYEQYF
TRBV18,.,TRBJ2-5,CASSSFRGPEETQYF
TRBV5-1,TRBD1,TRBJ1-1,CASSTDRGNTEAFF
TRBV28,.,TRBJ2-2,CASREGNTGELFF
TRBV29-1,TRBD1,TRBJ2-7,CSVLTGVSSYEQYF
TRBV2,.,TRBJ2-3,CASSESGSDRADTQYF
TRBV5-1,.,TRBJ2-5,CASSSVGETQYF
TRBV6-5,.,TRBJ1-6,CAYEGDTYNSPLHF
TRBV10-2,.,TRBJ2-1,CASSEGNEQFF
TRBV3-1/TRBV3-2,TRBD2,TRBJ2-3,CASSRGLALTTDTQYF
TRBV6-6,.,TRBJ2-7,CASNCEQYF
TRBV4-2,.,TRBJ2-3,CASSQARGSYTDTQYF
TRBV4-3,TRBD1,TRBJ2-3,CASSQDSAGGQDTQYF
TRBV9,TRBD2,TRBJ2-7,CASSAGLAALYEQYF
TRBV12-3/TRBV12-4,.,TRBJ1-2,CASSPRQSYGYTF
TRBV5-4,TRBD1,TRBJ2-7,CASSLGLDRRYEQYF
TRBV3-1/TRBV3-2,TRBD1,TRBJ1-4,CASSQEPQGDEKLFF
TRBV7-2,.,TRBJ2-6,CASSSNRGSGANVLTF
TRBV3-1/TRBV3-2,.,TRBJ2-3,CASSPVGDTQYF
TRBV11-3,TRBD1,TRBJ2-3,CASSSREGQGADTQYF
TRBV7-8,.,TRBJ2-5,CASSLGRPQETQYF
TRBV30,.,TRBJ1-2,CAWSQTGGTDGYTF
TRBV19,.,TRBJ1-1,CASSIVGGPTEAFF
TRBV18,.,TRBJ2-7,CASSAGESGEQYF
TRBV6-6,.,TRBJ2-5,CASSSDPDGPYF
TRBV7-9,.,TRBJ2-1,CASSLIIAGDNEQFF
TRBV15,.,TRBJ2-6,CATSKSSGANVLTF
TRBV7-2,.,TRBJ1-2,CASSLAGPNNYGYTF
TRBV11-2,.,TRBJ2-5,CASSLQQGGGETQYF
TRBV5-6,.,TRBJ2-5,CASSAGTVEETQYF
TRBV5-1,TRBD1,TRBJ2-3,CASSPGQGTDTQYF
TRBV2,TRBD2,TRBJ2-2,CASRLLAGGTGELFF
TRBV18,TRBD1,TRBJ2-7,CASSQNRDRERYF
TRBV2,TRBD1,TRBJ1-2,CASSPDRDGYTF
TRBV4-3,.,TRBJ1-2,CASSLLIQGSGYTF